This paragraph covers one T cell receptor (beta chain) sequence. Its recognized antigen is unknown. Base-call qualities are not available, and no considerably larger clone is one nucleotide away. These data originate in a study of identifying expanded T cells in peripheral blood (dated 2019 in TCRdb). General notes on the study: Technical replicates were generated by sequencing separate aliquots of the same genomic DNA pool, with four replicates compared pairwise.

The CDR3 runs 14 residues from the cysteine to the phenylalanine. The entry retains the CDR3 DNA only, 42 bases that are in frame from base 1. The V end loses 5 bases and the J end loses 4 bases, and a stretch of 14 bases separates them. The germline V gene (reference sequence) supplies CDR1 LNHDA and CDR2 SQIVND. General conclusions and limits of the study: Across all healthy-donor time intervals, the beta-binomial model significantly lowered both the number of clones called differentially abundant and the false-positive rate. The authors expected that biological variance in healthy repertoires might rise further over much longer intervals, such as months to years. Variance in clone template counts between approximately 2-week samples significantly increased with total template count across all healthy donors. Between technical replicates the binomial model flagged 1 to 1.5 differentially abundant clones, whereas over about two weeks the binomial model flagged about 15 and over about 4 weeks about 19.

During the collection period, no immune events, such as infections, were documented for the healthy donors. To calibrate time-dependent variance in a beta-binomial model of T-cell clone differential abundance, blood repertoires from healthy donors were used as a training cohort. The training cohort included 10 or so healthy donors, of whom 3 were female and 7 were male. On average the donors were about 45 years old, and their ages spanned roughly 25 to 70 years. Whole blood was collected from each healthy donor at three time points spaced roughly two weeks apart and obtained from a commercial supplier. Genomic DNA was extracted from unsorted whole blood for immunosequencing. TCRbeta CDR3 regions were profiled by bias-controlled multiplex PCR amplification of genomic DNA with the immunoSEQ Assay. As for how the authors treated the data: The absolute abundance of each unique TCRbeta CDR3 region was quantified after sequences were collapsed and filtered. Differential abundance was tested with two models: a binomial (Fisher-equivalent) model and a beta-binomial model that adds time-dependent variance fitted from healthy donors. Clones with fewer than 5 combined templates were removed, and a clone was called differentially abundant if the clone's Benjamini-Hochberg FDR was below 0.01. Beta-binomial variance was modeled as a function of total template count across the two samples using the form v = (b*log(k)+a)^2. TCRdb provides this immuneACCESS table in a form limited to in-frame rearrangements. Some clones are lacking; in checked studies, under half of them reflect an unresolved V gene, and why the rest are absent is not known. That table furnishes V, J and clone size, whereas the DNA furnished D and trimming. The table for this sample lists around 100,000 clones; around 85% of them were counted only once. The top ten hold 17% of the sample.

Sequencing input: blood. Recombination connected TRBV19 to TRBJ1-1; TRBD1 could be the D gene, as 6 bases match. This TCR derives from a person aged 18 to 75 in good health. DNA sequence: TGTGCCAGTAGTGACCTGGACAGTATCACTGAAGCTTTCTTT. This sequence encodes CASSDLDSITEAFF.